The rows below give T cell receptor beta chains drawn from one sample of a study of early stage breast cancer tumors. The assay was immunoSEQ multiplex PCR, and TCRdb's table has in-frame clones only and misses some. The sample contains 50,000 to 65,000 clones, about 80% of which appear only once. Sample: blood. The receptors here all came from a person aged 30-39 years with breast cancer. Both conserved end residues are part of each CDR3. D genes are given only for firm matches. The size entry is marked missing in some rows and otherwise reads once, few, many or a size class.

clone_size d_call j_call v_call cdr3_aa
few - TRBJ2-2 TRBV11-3 CASSPGGGPNTGELFF
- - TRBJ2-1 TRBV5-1 CASSYPGDEQFF
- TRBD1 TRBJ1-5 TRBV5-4 CASSRQGNNQPQHF
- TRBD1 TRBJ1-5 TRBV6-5 CASSSSGTGSQPQHF
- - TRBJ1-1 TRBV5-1 CASINRPVNTEAFF
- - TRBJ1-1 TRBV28 CASNGLNTEAFF
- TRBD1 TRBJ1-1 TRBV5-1 CASSSQGWTGGNTEAFF
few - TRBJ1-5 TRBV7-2 CASTFNRNQPQHF
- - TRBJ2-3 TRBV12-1 CASSFRGPSSTDTQYF
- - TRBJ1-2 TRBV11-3 CASSLGRYGYTF
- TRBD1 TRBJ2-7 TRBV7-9 CASSARDRKTYEQYF
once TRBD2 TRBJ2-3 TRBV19 CASSPGGGITDTQYF
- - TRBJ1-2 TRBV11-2 CASSLVTDPYGYTF
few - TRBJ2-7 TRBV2 CASSMARSVF
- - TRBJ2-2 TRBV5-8 CASSFVVRSGGELFF
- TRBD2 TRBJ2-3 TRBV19 CASRTSGSVTDTQYF
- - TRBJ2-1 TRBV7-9 CASSLNNYNEQFF
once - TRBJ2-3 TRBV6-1 CASGQAASTDTQYF
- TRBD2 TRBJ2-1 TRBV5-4 CASSLAGGRGSTDNEQFF
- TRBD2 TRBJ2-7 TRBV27 CASSSLAGGYEQYF
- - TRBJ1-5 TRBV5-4 CASSLGRPGNQPQHF
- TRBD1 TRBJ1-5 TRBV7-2 CASSGQRTGGGQPQHF
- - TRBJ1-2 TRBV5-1 CASSLGQFGYGYTF
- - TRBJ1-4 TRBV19 CASSMRTPGTNEKLFF
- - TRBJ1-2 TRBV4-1 CASSQEPQLRVHGYTF
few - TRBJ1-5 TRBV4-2 CASSQDQGFNQPQHF
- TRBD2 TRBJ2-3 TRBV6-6 CASSSPGSGADTQYF
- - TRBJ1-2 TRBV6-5 CASSSGTLNYGYTF
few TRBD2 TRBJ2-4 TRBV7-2 CASSLGLATNIQYF
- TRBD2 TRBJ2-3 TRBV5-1 CASASPAGGHTDTQYF
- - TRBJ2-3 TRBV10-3 CAISEWDPTDTQYF
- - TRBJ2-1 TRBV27 CASRVQGDYNEQFF
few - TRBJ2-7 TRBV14 CASSQAWGVEQYF
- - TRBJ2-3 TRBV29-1 CSVVPSTDTQYF
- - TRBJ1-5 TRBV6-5 CASSDGQPGNQPQHF
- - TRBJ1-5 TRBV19 CASGTDSNQPQHF
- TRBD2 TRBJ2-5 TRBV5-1 CASSKGLAGNEGETQYF
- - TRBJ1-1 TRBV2 CASSEVRPNRENTEAFF
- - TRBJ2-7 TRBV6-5 CASRAGIYEQYF
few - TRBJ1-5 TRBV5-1 CASSPGFSNQPQHF
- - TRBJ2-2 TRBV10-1 CASSESGTGELFF
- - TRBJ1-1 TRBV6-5 CASTISVNTEAFF
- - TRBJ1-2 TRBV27 CASSPRGGDGYGYTF
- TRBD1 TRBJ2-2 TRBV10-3 CAINSGQGGSNTGELFF
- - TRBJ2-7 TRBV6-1 CASTMDSSYEQYF
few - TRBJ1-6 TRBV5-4 CASSLYREDSPLHF
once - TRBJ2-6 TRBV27 CASSPGGGSGANVLTF
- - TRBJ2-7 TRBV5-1 CASSFLVNYEQYF
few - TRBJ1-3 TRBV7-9 CASSSYRSSSGNTIYF
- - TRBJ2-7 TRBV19 CASSIDREVGEQYF
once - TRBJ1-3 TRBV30 CAWSTGSGNTIYF
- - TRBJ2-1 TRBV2 CASKAYNEQFF
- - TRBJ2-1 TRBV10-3 CAISEWWMGGRSSYNEQFF
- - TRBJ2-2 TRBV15 CATAITALGTGELFF
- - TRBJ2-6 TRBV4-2 CASSQEGVGANVLTF
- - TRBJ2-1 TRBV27 CASSSLGGSPYNEQFF
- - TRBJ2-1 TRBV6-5 CASSYSWLNEQFF